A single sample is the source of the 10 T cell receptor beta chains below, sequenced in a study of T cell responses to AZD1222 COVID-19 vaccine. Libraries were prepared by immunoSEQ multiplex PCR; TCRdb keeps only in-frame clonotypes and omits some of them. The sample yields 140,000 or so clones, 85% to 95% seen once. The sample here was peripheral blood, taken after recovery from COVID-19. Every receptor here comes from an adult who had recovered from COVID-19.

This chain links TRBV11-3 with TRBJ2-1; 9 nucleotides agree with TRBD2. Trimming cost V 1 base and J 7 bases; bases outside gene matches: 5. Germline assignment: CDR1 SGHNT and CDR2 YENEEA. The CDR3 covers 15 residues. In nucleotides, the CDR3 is TGTGCCAGCAGCTTAGGCGGGAGGGCCCGAAATGAGCAGTTCTTC. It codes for CASSLGGRARNEQFF. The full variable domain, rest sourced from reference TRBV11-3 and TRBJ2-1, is EAGVVQSPRYKIIEKKQPVAFWCNPISGHNTLYWYLQNLGQGPELLIRYENEEAVDDSQLPKDRFSAERLKGVDSTLKIQPAELGDSAVYLCASSLGGRARNEQFFGPGTRLTVL.

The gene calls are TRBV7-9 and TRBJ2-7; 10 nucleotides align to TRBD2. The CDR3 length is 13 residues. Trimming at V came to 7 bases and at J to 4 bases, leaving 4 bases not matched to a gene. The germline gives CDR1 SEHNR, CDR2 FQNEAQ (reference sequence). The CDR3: CASNPSGSYEQYF. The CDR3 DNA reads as TGTGCCAGCAATCCTAGCGGGAGTTACGAGCAGTACTTC.

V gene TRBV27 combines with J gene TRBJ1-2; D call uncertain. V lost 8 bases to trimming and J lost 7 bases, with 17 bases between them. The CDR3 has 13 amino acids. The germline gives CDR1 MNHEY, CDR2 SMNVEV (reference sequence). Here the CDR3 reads CASALSSSLGYTF. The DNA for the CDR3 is TGTGCCAGCGCGCTCTCTTCCTCACTTGGCTACACCTTC.

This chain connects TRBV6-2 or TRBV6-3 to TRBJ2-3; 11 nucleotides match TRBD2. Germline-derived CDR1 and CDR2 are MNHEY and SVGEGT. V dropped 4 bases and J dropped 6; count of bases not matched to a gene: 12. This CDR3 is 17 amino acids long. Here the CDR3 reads CASSSPATSGSEDTQYF. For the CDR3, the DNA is TGTGCCAGCAGTTCCCCCGCAACTAGCGGGAGTGAGGATACGCAGTATTTT.

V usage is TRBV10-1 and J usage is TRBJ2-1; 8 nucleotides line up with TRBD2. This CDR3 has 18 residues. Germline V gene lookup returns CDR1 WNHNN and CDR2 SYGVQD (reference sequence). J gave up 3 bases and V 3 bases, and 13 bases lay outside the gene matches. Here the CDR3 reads CASSDPGLAGDNYNEQFF. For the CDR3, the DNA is TGCGCCAGCAGTGACCCTGGACTAGCAGGAGATAACTACAATGAGCAGTTCTTC.

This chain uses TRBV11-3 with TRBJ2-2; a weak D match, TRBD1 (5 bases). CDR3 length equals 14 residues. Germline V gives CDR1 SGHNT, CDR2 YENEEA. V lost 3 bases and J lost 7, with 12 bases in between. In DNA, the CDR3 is TGTGCCAGCAGCTTTCAAGGGGCGGACGGGGAGCTGTTTTTT. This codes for CASSFQGADGELFF.

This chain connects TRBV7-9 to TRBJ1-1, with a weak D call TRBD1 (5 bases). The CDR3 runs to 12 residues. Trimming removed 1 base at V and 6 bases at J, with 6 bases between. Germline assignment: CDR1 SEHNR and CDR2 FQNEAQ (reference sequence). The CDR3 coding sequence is TGTGCCAGCAGCTTAGGGGGGGCTGAAGCTTTCTTT. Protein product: CASSLGGAEAFF.

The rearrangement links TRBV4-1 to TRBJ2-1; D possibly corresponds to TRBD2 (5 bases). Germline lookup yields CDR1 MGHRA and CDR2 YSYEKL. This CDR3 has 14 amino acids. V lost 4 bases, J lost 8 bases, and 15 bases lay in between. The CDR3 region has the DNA TGCGCCAGCAGCCTAAGTCGACCCGGGGATGAGCAGTTCTTC. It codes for CASSLSRPGDEQFF.

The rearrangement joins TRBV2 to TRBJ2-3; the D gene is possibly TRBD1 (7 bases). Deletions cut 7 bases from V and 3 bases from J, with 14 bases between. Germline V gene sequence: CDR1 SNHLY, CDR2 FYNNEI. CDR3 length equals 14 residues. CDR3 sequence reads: CASNLQGGTDTQYF. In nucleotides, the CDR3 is TGTGCCAGCAATTTGCAGGGGGGTACAGATACGCAGTATTTT.

The CDR3 spells CSVILMSSYNEQFF. The CDR3 nucleotides read TGCAGCGTTATATTGATGAGCTCCTACAATGAGCAGTTCTTC. The J gene is TRBJ2-1, the V gene TRBV29-1; D call uncertain. The V and J ends lost 5 bases and 0 bases respectively, with 11 bases between them. Germline V gives CDR1 SQVTM, CDR2 ANQGSEA. The CDR3 is made up of 14 amino acids.